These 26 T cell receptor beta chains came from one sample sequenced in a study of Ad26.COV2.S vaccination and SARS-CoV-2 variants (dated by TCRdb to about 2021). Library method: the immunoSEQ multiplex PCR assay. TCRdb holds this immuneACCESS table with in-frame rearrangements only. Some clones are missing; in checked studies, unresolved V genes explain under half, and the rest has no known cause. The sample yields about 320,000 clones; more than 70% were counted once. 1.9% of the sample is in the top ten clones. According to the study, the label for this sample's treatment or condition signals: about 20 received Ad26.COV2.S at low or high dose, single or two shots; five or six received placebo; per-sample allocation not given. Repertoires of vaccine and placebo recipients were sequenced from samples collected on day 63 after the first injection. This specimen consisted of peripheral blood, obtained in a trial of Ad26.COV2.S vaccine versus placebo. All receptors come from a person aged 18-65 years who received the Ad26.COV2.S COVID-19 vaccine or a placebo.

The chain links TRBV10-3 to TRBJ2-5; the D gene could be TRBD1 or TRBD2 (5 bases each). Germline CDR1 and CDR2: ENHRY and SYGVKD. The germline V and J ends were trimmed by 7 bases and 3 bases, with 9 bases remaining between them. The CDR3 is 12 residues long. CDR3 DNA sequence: TGTGCCATCATGGGGGACGAAGAGACCCAGTACTTC. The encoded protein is CAIMGDEETQYF.

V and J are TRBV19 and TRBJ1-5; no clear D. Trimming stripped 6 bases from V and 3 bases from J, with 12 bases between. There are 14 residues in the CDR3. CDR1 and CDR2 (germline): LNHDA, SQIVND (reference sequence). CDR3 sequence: CASRAAAHNQPQHF. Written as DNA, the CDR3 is TGTGCCAGTAGGGCAGCCGCACACAATCAGCCCCAGCATTTT.

In nucleotides, the CDR3 is TGTGCCAGCTCACCACCCGACAGGGGTCTGCGTGAAAAACTGTTTTTT. Its protein product is CASSPPDRGLREKLFF. V and J are TRBV18 and TRBJ1-4, with TRBD1 matching 8 bases. Germline V gene lookup returns CDR1 KGHSH and CDR2 LQKENI. The J segment lost 7 bases and the V segment lost 0 bases, leaving 7 bases of the junction unmatched. The CDR3 loop spans 16 amino acids.

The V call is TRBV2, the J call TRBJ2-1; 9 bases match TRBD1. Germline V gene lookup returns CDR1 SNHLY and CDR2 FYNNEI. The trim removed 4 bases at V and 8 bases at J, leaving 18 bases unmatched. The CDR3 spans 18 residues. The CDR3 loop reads CASSVRQGVFGRVDEQFF. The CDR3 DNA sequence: TGTGCCAGCAGTGTGAGACAGGGGGTCTTTGGAAGGGTCGATGAGCAGTTCTTC.

CDR3 nucleotides: TGTGCCAGCAGTCCCGGGACACGCACCGGGGAGCTGTTTTTT. This translates into CASSPGTRTGELFF. This chain links TRBV6-2 or TRBV6-3 with TRBJ2-2; tentative D call: TRBD1 (6 bases). The V and J ends lost 5 bases and 4 bases respectively, with 11 bases between them. CDR1 and CDR2 (germline): MNHEY, SVGEGT. This CDR3 has 14 residues.

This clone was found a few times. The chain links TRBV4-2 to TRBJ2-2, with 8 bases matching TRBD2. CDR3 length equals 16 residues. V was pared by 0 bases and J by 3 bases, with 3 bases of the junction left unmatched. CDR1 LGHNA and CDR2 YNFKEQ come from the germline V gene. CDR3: CASSQDPGGYTGELFF. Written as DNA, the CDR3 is TGTGCCAGCAGCCAAGACCCGGGGGGGTACACCGGGGAGCTGTTTTTT.

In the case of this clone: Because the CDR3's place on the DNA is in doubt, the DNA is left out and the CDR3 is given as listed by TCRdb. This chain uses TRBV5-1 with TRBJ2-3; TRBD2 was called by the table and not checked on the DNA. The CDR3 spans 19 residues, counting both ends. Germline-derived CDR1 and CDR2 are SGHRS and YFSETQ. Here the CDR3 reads CHRSLRQQLAGPRGDTQYF.

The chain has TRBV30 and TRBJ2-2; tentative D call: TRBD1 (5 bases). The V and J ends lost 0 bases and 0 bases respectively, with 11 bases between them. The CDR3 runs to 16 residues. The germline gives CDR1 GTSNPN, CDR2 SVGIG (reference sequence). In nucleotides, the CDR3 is TGTGCCTGGAGTGTACTGTGGGGCGCGAACACCGGGGAGCTGTTTTTT. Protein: CAWSVLWGANTGELFF.

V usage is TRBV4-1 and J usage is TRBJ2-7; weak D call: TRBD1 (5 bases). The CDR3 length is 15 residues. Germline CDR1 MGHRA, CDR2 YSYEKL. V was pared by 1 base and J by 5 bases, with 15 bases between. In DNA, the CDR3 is TGCGCCAGCAGCCAAGGTACAGGTCTTCCTAACGAGCAGTACTTC. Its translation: CASSQGTGLPNEQYF.

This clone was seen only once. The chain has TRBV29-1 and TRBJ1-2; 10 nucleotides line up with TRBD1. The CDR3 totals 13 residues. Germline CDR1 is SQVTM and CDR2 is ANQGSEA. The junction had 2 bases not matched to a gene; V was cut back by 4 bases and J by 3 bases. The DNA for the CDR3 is TGCAGCGTTGCGACAGGGGGCGACTATGGCTACACCTTC. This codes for CSVATGGDYGYTF.

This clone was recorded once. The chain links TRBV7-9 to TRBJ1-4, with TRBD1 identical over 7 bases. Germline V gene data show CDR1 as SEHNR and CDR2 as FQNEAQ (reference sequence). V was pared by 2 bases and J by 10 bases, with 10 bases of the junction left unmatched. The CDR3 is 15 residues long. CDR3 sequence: CASSLTDRVLGKLFF. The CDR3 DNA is TGTGCCAGCAGCTTAACAGACAGGGTTCTCGGAAAACTGTTTTTT.

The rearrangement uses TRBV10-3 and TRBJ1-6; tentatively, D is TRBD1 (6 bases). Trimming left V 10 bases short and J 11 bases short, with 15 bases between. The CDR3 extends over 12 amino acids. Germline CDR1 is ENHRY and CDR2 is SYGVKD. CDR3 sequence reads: CATGDYSPPLHF. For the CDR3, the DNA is TGTGCCACAGGGGATTACTCACCACCCCTCCACTTT.

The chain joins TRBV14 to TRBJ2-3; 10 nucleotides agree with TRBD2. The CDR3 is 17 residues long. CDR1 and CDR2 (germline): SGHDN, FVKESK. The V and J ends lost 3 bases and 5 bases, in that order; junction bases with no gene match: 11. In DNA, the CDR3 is TGTGCCAGCAGCCACTGGGACGTAGCGGGGGGAAAAGATACGCAGTATTTT. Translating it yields CASSHWDVAGGKDTQYF.

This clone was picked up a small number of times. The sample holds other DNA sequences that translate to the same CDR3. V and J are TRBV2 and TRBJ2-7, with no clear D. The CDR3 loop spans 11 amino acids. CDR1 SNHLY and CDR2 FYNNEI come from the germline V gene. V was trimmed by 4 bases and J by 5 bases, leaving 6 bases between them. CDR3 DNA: TGTGCCAGCAGTGTTCTCCACGAGCAGTACTTC. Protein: CASSVLHEQYF.

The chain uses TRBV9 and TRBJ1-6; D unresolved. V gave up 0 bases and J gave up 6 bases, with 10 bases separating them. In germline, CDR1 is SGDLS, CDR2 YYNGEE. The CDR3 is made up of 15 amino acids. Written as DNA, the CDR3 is TGTGCCAGCAGCGTAGAAGGGCGTACTAATTCACCCCTCCACTTT. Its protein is CASSVEGRTNSPLHF.

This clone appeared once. The CDR3 sequence: CASSQDLGDRRNYGYTF. The CDR3 DNA reads TGCGCCAGCAGCCAAGATTTAGGGGACAGGCGTAACTATGGCTACACCTTC. The chain joins TRBV4-3 to TRBJ1-2; 8 bases map to TRBD1. This CDR3 contains 17 residues. Germline V gives CDR1 LGHNA, CDR2 YSLEER. J lost 1 base, V lost 0 bases, and 7 bases had no gene match.

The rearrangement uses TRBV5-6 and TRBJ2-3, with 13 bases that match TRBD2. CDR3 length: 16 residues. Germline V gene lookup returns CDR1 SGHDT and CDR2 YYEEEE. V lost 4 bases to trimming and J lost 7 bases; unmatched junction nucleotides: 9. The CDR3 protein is CASSPILAGGRHTQYF. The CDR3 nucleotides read TGTGCCAGCAGCCCGATACTAGCGGGGGGGAGACATACGCAGTATTTT.

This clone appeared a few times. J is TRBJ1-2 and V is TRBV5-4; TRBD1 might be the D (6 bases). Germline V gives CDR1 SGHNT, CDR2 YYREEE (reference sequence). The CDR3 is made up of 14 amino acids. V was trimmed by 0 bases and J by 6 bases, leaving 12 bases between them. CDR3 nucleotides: TGTGCCAGCAGCTTGGACAGGGAGGTGGATGGCTACACCTTC. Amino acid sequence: CASSLDREVDGYTF.

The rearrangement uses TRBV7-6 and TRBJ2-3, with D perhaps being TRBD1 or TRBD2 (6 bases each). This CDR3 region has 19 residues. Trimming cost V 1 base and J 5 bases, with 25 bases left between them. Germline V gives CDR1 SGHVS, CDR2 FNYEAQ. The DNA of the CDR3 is TGTGCCAGCAGCTTAGTAGGGGGAGGACGTTCCGCCCCCCGAGATACGCAGTATTTT. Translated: CASSLVGGGRSAPRDTQYF. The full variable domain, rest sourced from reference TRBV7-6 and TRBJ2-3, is GAGVSQSPRYKVTKRGQDVALRCDPISGHVSLYWYRQALGQGPEFLTYFNYEAQQDKSGLPNDRFSAERPEGSISTLTIQRTEQRDSAMYRCASSLVGGGRSAPRDTQYFGPGTRLTVL.

The CDR3 region has the DNA TGTGCCAGCAGCTTAGCGAGCGGGGGAGCCGATACGCAGTATTTT. The encoded protein is CASSLASGGADTQYF. The chain is built from TRBV7-2 and TRBJ2-3; 8 bases map to TRBD2. Per the germline V gene, CDR1 is SGHTA and CDR2 is FQGNSA. The CDR3 has 15 residues. After removal of 0 bases from V and 6 bases from J, the junction contained 5 bases not matched to a gene.

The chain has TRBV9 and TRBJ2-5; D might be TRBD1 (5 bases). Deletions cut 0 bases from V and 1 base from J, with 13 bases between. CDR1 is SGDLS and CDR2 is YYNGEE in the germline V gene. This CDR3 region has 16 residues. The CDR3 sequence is CASSVGDRTPQETQYF. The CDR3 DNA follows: TGTGCCAGCAGCGTAGGTGACAGAACCCCCCAAGAGACCCAGTACTTC.

CDR3 in amino acids: CASSLEQSGSGYTF. The CDR3 DNA reads TGCGCCAGCAGCTTGGAGCAGAGCGGGAGTGGCTACACCTTC. This sequence joins TRBV5-1 and TRBJ1-2; D is uncertain. V was trimmed by 0 bases and J by 7 bases, leaving 13 bases between them. Germline-derived CDR1 and CDR2 are SGHRS and YFSETQ. The CDR3 spans 14 residues. The full variable domain, with the rest looked up from reference TRBV5-1 and TRBJ1-2, is KAGVTQTPRYLIKTRGQQVTLSCSPISGHRSVSWYQQTPGQGLQFLFEYFSETQRNKGNFPGRFSGRQFSNSRSEMNVSTLELGDSALYLCASSLEQSGSGYTFGSGTRLTVV.

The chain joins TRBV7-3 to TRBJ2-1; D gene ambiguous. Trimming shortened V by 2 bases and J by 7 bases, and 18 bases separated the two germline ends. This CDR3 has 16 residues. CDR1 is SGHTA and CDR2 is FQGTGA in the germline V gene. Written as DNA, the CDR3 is TGTGCCAGCAGCTTACTTCCGGCAGCTTATTGGAATGAGCAGTTCTTC. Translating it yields CASSLLPAAYWNEQFF.

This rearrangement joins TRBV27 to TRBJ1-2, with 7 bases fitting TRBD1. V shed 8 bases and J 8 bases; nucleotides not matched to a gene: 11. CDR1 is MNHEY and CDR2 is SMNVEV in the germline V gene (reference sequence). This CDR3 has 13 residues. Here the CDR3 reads CASASLQGRGYTF. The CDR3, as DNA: TGTGCCAGCGCCTCACTACAGGGGCGCGGCTACACCTTC.

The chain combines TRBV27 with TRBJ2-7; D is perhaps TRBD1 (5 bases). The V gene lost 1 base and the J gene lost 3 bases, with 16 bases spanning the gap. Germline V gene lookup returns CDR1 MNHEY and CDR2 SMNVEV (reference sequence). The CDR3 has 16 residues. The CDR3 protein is CASSLFSPQGHYEQYF. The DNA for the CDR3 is TGTGCCAGCAGTTTATTCAGTCCGCAGGGCCACTACGAGCAGTACTTC.

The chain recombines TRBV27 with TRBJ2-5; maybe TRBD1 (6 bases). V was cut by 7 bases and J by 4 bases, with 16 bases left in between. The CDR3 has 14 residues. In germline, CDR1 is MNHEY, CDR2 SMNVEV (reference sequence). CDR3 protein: CASTGAGVGETQYF. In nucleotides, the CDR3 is TGTGCCAGCACCGGAGCAGGGGTCGGAGAGACCCAGTACTTC.